Below are 27 T cell receptor beta chains sequenced from a single sample in a study of blood T cells in healthy people across ages. A second PCR of roughly 7 to 11 cycles used a sample-barcoded 5' primer and a J-beta primer mix. TCRdb redid the calling of the 5' RACE reads with MiXCR, one entry per CDR3 protein. The table lists about 780,000 distinct CDR3 sequences, about half of them singletons, with less than 20% in the top ten. Sequencing input: blood. These TCRs come from a man older than 75 in good health.

V usage is TRBV28 and J usage is TRBJ2-2; D might be TRBD1 (5 bases). This CDR3 spans 13 amino acids. The V end lost 6 bases, the J end lost 6 bases, and 11 bases lay between the germline ends. The germline V gene encodes CDR1 MDHEN and CDR2 SYDVKM. The CDR3 region has the DNA TGTGCCAGCAGACCTGACAGCGCCGGGGAGCTGTTTTTT. As protein: CASRPDSAGELFF. The whole variable domain, filled in from reference TRBV28 and TRBJ2-2, reads DVKVTQSSRYLVKRTGEKVFLECVQDMDHENMFWYRQDPGLGLRLIYFSYDVKMKEKGDIPEGYSVSREKKERFSLILESASTNQTSMYLCASRPDSAGELFFGEGSRLTVL.

Of note for this clonotype: A read error may be the cause here, since a much bigger clone is one base away. The chain employs TRBV7-9 and TRBJ2-3; TRBD2 might be the D (5 bases). V was shortened by 5 bases and J by 1 base, with 10 bases between the two germline ends. Germline V gene sequence: CDR1 SEHNR, CDR2 FQNEAQ (reference sequence). The CDR3 covers 14 residues. CDR3 in DNA: TGTGCCAGCAGCCATCGGCGGGGCACAGATACGCAGTATTTT. Amino acids: CASSHRRGTDTQYF.

This rearrangement joins TRBV5-1 to TRBJ2-3; 14 nucleotides match TRBD2. With V trimmed by 4 bases and J by 4 bases, 5 bases remained unmatched. Germline V gives CDR1 SGHRS, CDR2 YFSETQ. The CDR3 sequence is 16 residues long. DNA of the CDR3: TGCGCCAGCAGCCAAGGGACTAGCGGGAGAGCAGATACGCAGTATTTT. This gives the protein CASSQGTSGRADTQYF. Looking up the rest from reference TRBV5-1 and TRBJ2-3 gives the full variable domain: KAGVTQTPRYLIKTRGQQVTLSCSPISGHRSVSWYQQTPGQGLQFLFEYFSETQRNKGNFPGRFSGRQFSNSRSEMNVSTLELGDSALYLCASSQGTSGRADTQYFGPGTRLTVL.

The genes are TRBV5-1 and TRBJ2-5; possibly TRBD2 for D (7 bases). The J call may be incorrect, as the DNA end agrees better with TRBJ2-7. The CDR3 consists of 16 residues. The germline V gene has CDR1 SGHRS and CDR2 YFSETQ. The DNA of the CDR3 is TGCGCCAGCAGCATCGTGGGGGGGAGGGGGTCCAACGAGCAGTACTTC. Its translation: CASSIVGGRGSNEQYF.

V and J are TRBV7-2 and TRBJ2-1, with 7 bases that match TRBD1. Germline CDR1 SGHTA, CDR2 FQGNSA. V lost 8 bases, J lost 6 bases, and 7 bases stayed unmatched. This CDR3 has 13 residues. The DNA for the CDR3 is TGTGCCAGCGGCCGACAGGGCCTCAATGAGCAGTTCTTC. Its translation: CASGRQGLNEQFF.

This chain connects TRBV7-6 to TRBJ2-3; 10 bases fit TRBD2. This CDR3 spans 16 amino acids. Germline V gene sequence: CDR1 SGHVS, CDR2 FNYEAQ. The V gene end was trimmed by 5 bases and the J gene end by 5 bases; junction bases not matched to a gene: 10. CDR3 loop: CASSPGLAGVGDTQYF. CDR3 nucleotides: TGTGCCAGCAGCCCCGGTCTAGCGGGAGTGGGAGATACGCAGTATTTT.

The chain links TRBV5-1 to TRBJ2-6; 8 bases are shared with TRBD1. Germline CDR1 and CDR2: SGHRS and YFSETQ. The CDR3 has 18 amino acids. V trimming: 0 bases; J trimming: 2 bases; junction bases outside the gene matches: 7. CDR3 sequence reads: CASSLVAGGVPGANVLTF. In DNA form, the CDR3 reads TGCGCCAGCAGCTTGGTTGCAGGGGGCGTCCCTGGGGCCAACGTCCTGACTTTC.

The V call is TRBV11-3, the J call TRBJ2-4; TRBD1 matches 9 bases. The germline gives CDR1 SGHNT, CDR2 YENEEA. V was pared by 4 bases and J by 13 bases, with 14 bases of the junction left unmatched. The CDR3 sequence is 15 residues long. CDR3 coding DNA: TGTGCCAGCAGCTCCCGGGACAGGGTGAGCAATGAGCAGTACTTC. This sequence encodes CASSSRDRVSNEQYF.

In this sample, this clonotype turned up a few times. V is TRBV12-3 or TRBV12-4 and J is TRBJ2-7; 9 bases match TRBD1. The CDR3 consists of 15 residues. V gave up 5 bases and J gave up 0 bases; unmatched junction bases: 5. Here the CDR3 DNA reads TGTGCCAGCAGTGATGACAGGGGGAGCTCCTACGAGCAGTACTTC. Protein sequence: CASSDDRGSSYEQYF.

This chain links TRBV7-2 with TRBJ2-7; D is uncertain. The CDR3 is made up of 18 amino acids. Trimming took off 5 bases at V and 4 bases at J, with 27 bases between the two ends. CDR1 and CDR2 from the germline V gene are SGHTA and FQGNSA. CDR3 bases: TGTGCCAGCAGCGACCGAAGCATACCGGGTCCCAGCCTATACGAGCAGTACTTC. Translated: CASSDRSIPGPSLYEQYF.

The chain uses TRBV4-2 and TRBJ2-1; the D is unclear. This CDR3 has 14 amino acids. Germline values: CDR1 LGHNA, CDR2 YNFKEQ. V lost 1 base to trimming and J lost 8 bases, with 12 bases between them. CDR3 coding DNA: TGTGCCAGCAGCCAAGGGGCAGAGTTGGATGAGCAGTTCTTC. This translates into CASSQGAELDEQFF.

This clonotype was seen more than once but under ten times. J is TRBJ2-7 and V is TRBV10-1; D is possibly TRBD2 (5 bases). Deletions cut 5 bases from V and 4 bases from J, with 18 bases between. Germline V gives CDR1 WNHNN, CDR2 SYGVQD (reference sequence). The CDR3 is 15 amino acids. CDR3: CASSPDEWEWYEQYF. Written as DNA, the CDR3 is TGCGCCAGCAGTCCCGACGAGTGGGAGTGGTACGAGCAGTACTTC.

To note about this clonotype: A much more abundant neighbour one base away suggests this may be a read error. The gene calls are TRBV30 and TRBJ2-5, with D unclear. Germline loops: CDR1 GTSNPN, CDR2 SVGIG (reference sequence). V lost 3 bases and J 4 bases, leaving 9 bases between the germline ends. The CDR3 has 12 residues. CDR3 nucleotides: TGTGCCTGGAGGGCCAAGGGAGAGACCCAGTACTTC. It yields the protein CAWRAKGETQYF.

This clonotype was counted once. The chain employs TRBV10-3 and TRBJ2-7; D not resolved. CDR1 is ENHRY and CDR2 is SYGVKD in the germline V gene. The CDR3 has 10 amino acids. Trimming pared 8 bases from V and 3 bases from J, leaving 5 bases between. In DNA, the CDR3 is TGTGCCATCGGAGTCTACGAGCAGTACTTC. Protein: CAIGVYEQYF.

V is TRBV7-2 and J is TRBJ2-1; 13 bases are shared with TRBD2. V was clipped by 5 bases and J by 14 bases; unmatched bases: 6. Per the germline V gene, CDR1 is SGHTA and CDR2 is FQGNSA. The CDR3 loop spans 13 amino acids. The CDR3 coding sequence is TGTGCCAGCAGCCAGCCGGGACTAGCGGGAAAGTTCTTC. It specifies CASSQPGLAGKFF. Based on the CDR3 plus reference TRBV7-2 and TRBJ2-1, the full variable domain is GAGVSQSPSNKVTEKGKDVELRCDPISGHTALYWYRQSLGQGLEFLIYFQGNSAPDKSGLPSDRFSAERTGGSVSTLTIQRTQQEDSAVYLCASSQPGLAGKFFGPGTRLTVL.

The chain couples TRBV12-3 or TRBV12-4 to TRBJ2-7, with D unclear. The CDR3 is 15 amino acids. Between the trimmed V and J ends, which lost 0 bases and 2 bases, there was a span of 11 bases. The CDR3 DNA reads as TGTGCCAGCAGTTTAGCGCGTTCAGAGACCTACGAGCAGTACTTC. Translated, it gives CASSLARSETYEQYF.

The table lists this clonotype with a count of one. The rearrangement joins TRBV7-2 to TRBJ1-4, with 8 bases matching TRBD1. Germline V gene data show CDR1 as SGHTA and CDR2 as FQGNSA. This CDR3 spans 16 amino acids. V was pared by 4 bases and J by 8 bases, with 12 bases of the junction left unmatched. In nucleotides, the CDR3 is TGTGCCAGCAGCTATATTACTAGGACAGGGCAGGAAAAACTGTTTTTT. It codes for CASSYITRTGQEKLFF.

This clonotype has just a few counts. The rearrangement links TRBV20-1 to TRBJ1-4; 7 bases line up with TRBD1. Per the germline V gene, CDR1 is DFQATT and CDR2 is SNEGSKA (reference sequence). There are 17 residues in the CDR3. The CDR3 DNA reads TGCAGGCTACCCACAGGGGAAGGGGCGGCAACTAATGAAAAACTGTTTTTT. Its translation: CRLPTGEGAATNEKLFF.

J is TRBJ1-4 and V is TRBV19; TRBD1 matches at 10 bases. The junction had 14 bases not matched to a gene; V was cut back by 5 bases and J by 11 bases. The CDR3 runs 16 residues. Germline lookup yields CDR1 LNHDA and CDR2 SQIVND (reference sequence). The CDR3 bases are TGTGCCAGTAGTTTAACTCCGGGACAGGGGCGAGATAAACTGTTTTTT. It specifies CASSLTPGQGRDKLFF.

With regard to this clonotype: With a much larger clone just one base away, this may be a read error. The chain couples TRBV7-2 to TRBJ2-6; TRBD2 is a possible D gene (5 bases). CDR3 length: 15 residues. Germline V gene data show CDR1 as SGHTA and CDR2 as FQGNSA. CDR3 DNA sequence: TGTGCCAGCAACTTAGCGTCCTCTGGGGCCAACGTCCTGACTTTC. Protein sequence: CASNLASSGANVLTF.

The chain combines TRBV18 with TRBJ2-3, with 13 bases fitting TRBD2. CDR1 KGHSH and CDR2 LQKENI come from the germline V gene. V lost 1 base to trimming and J lost 2 bases; unmatched junction nucleotides: 6. The CDR3 is 18 residues long. CDR3 nucleotide sequence: TGTGCCAGCTCACCACTTGGGACTAGCGGGACCACCACAGATACGCAGTATTTT. Protein product: CASSPLGTSGTTTDTQYF.

V gene TRBV9 combines with J gene TRBJ2-3, with 8 bases fitting TRBD2. The J segment lost 2 bases and the V segment lost 0 bases, leaving 11 bases of the junction unmatched. The CDR3 totals 18 residues. Per germline, CDR1 SGDLS and CDR2 YYNGEE. CDR3 protein: CASSVEGLAGDFTDTQYF. Written as DNA, the CDR3 is TGTGCCAGCAGCGTAGAGGGGCTAGCGGGCGACTTCACAGATACGCAGTATTTT.

This clonotype was found a few times. The rearrangement links TRBV5-4 to TRBJ2-1; TRBD2 might be the D (5 bases). Germline-derived CDR1 and CDR2 are SGHNT and YYREEE (reference sequence). V shed 0 bases and J shed 0 bases, with 13 bases lying between them. The CDR3 covers 17 residues. CDR3 nucleotides: TGTGCCAGCAGCTTGGGGTCTAGCCTGAGCTCCTACAATGAGCAGTTCTTC. Amino acids: CASSLGSSLSSYNEQFF.

The gene calls are TRBV21-1 and TRBJ1-5. TRBV21-1 is a pseudogene. This CDR3 is 16 amino acids long. CDR3 protein: CASSGQSGRAGQPQHF. The CDR3 DNA follows: TGTGCCAGCAGCGGGCAGTCGGGTAGGGCGGGTCAGCCCCAGCATTTT.

This sequence joins TRBV7-9 and TRBJ1-2, with D uncertain. The V end was cut by 5 bases, the J end by 4 bases, with 11 bases between. The germline gives CDR1 SEHNR, CDR2 FQNEAQ (reference sequence). The CDR3 loop spans 13 amino acids. The CDR3 DNA sequence: TGTGCCAGCAGCCTATCCCAGGCCTATGGCTACACCTTC. Its protein is CASSLSQAYGYTF.

The gene calls are TRBV2 and TRBJ2-3, with TRBD1 matching over 7 bases. Trimming removed 9 bases from V and 1 base from J; junction bases left unmatched: 4. Germline V gene data show CDR1 as SNHLY and CDR2 as FYNNEI. CDR3 length equals 13 residues. Here the CDR3 reads CASRTGRTDTQYF. The CDR3 DNA reads TGTGCCAGTCGGACAGGCCGCACAGATACGCAGTATTTT. Combining the CDR3 with reference TRBV2 and TRBJ2-3 gives the whole variable domain EPEVTQTPSHQVTQMGQEVILRCVPISNHLYFYWYRQILGQKVEFLVSFYNNEISEKSEIFDDQFSVERPDGSNFTLKIRSTKLEDSAMYFCASRTGRTDTQYFGPGTRLTVL.

This clonotype was detected once. This chain connects TRBV6-2 or TRBV6-3 to TRBJ1-5; unclear D gene. CDR3 length equals 16 residues. V was clipped by 0 bases and J by 2 bases, with 11 bases between them. Germline CDR1 is MNHEY and CDR2 is SVGEGT. For the CDR3, the DNA is TGTGCCAGCAGTTACTCGACACGGTGGCGCAATCAGCCCCAGCATTTT. Its translation is CASSYSTRWRNQPQHF.